This T cell receptor (beta chain) was found in a study of T cells after yellow fever vaccination. About the research overall: Fractions with few cells were prepared using SMART-Seq v4 Ultra Low Input.

V was clipped by 3 bases and J by 6 bases; unmatched bases: 10. The CDR3 has 16 amino acids. The germline CDR1 and CDR2 sequences are SGDLS and YYNGEE. Template switching with 5'RACE generated the TCR cDNA and added a universal primer site and UMIs. A single record per CDR3 protein comes from TCRdb applying MiXCR to the 5' RACE reads. The table has around 330,000 distinct CDR3 sequences, around 4% seen once. The TCR originated in a man aged 18 to 30 who received the YFV17D yellow fever vaccine. The material was PBMCs, obtained on the day of the yellow fever booster vaccination. The gene calls are TRBV9 and TRBJ2-2; 8 bases are a match to TRBD1. The CDR3 is CASSGPDRGSAGELFF. In DNA form, the CDR3 reads TGTGCCAGCAGCGGCCCCGACAGGGGTTCCGCCGGGGAGCTGTTTTTT.